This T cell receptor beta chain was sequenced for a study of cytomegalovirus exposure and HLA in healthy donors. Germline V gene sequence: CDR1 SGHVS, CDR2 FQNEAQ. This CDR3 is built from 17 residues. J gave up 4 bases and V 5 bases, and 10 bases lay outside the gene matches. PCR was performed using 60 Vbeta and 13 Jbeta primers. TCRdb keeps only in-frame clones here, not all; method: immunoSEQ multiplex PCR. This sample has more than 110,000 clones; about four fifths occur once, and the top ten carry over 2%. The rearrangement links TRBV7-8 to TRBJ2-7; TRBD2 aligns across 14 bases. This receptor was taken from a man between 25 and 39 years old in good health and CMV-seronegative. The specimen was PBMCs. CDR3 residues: CASSQGGLAGGRYEQYF. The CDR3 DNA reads TGTGCCAGCAGCCAGGGTGGACTAGCGGGGGGTAGGTACGAGCAGTACTTC.